The T cell receptor (beta chain) under discussion was sequenced for a study of blood T cell repertoires in COVID-19 (dated by TCRdb to 2020 to 2021). Regarding the research as a whole: The collaborator samples originated in the United States, Italy and Spain and spanned the acute and convalescent phases of COVID-19. The material from the prospective study consisted of cDNA or gDNA derived from T cells, B-cell-depleted T cells, or PBMCs. Subjects who had been exposed to COVID-19, were actively infected with it, or had recovered from it provided the deeply sampled blood TCRbeta repertoires that made up the dataset. The repertoires were released in a freely available public database intended as a resource for research on the immune response to SARS-CoV-2. Samples were obtained from the ongoing ImmuneRACE study (first 160 participants) and from 1,254 subjects provided by 6 global collaborators. Sample metadata almost always included a de-identified subject ID, COVID-19 status, age in years and sex. Where available, HLA class I and class II types were taken from metadata supplied by the sample provider and were not determined by assay-based typing. Overall study outcomes, separate from this receptor: The amount of clinical and demographic metadata varied by source and participant and was provided uncurated.

The immunoSEQ Assay, a bias-controlled multiplex PCR, was used to amplify TCRbeta CDR3 regions from genomic DNA. The published analysis was carried out like this. The number of nucleated cells in each sample was estimated from the amplification of reference gene primers within the assay. Sequence reads were collapsed and filtered to measure the absolute abundance of every unique TCRbeta CDR3 rearrangement. For each sample, productive Simpson clonality was calculated by taking the square root of Simpson's diversity index across productive rearrangements. The immuneACCESS repertoire file appears here via TCRdb, limited to in-frame rearrangements. These files lack a portion of the clones; in checked studies, under half of the deficit traces to unresolved V genes, and the cause of the others is not known. V, J and clone size were drawn from that table, and D and trimming were deduced from the DNA. This sample gives about 200,000 clones in total; 80% to 90% of them show up just once. The ten largest make up around 4% of the sample.

Of note for this clone: Its antigen remains unidentified. Base-call qualities are not available, and no considerably larger clone is one nucleotide away.

V is pared back by 2 bases and J by 7 bases, with 15 bases lying between the germline termini. In the germline V gene (reference sequence), CDR1 corresponds to LNHDA and CDR2 to SQIVND. From its cysteine to its phenylalanine, the CDR3 spans 15 amino acids. Kept here is only the CDR3 DNA, which spans 45 bases and is read in frame from base 1. Enrolling through a virtual design, the prospective study's participants ranged in age from about 18 to 89 years and lived across some 22 United States geographic areas. In the prospective study, cohorts were assigned on the basis of participant-reported clinical history obtained from a screening survey and a study questionnaire. Exposed participants had been in contact, within 2 weeks of entering the study, with a person who had a PCR-confirmed or clinician-diagnosed case of COVID-19. Each participant in the prospective study had whole blood, serum and a nasopharyngeal or oropharyngeal swab collected by mobile phlebotomists. Prospective study participants could optionally give additional blood draws and questionnaires over a roughly 2-month period. Prospective study blood samples were shipped either frozen or at room temperature before DNA extraction.

Recombination joined TRBV19 with TRBJ2-1; the best D guess is TRBD1, with 5 bases matching. The sequence was collected from a woman younger than 45 who had been exposed to COVID-19. The sample comprised PBMCs or T cells enriched from blood (not recorded which). The CDR3 in this case is CASSIRAGNMNEQFF. Here is the DNA: TGTGCCAGTAGTATACGGGCAGGGAATATGAATGAGCAGTTCTTC. This CDR3, with the reference TRBV19 and TRBJ2-1 proteins standing in past its ends, gives the full variable domain DGGITQSPKYLFRKEGQNVTLSCEQNLNHDAMYWYRQDPGQGLRLIYYSQIVNDFQKGDIAEGYSVSREKKESFPLTVTSAQKNPTAFYLCASSIRAGNMNEQFFGPGTRLTVL.